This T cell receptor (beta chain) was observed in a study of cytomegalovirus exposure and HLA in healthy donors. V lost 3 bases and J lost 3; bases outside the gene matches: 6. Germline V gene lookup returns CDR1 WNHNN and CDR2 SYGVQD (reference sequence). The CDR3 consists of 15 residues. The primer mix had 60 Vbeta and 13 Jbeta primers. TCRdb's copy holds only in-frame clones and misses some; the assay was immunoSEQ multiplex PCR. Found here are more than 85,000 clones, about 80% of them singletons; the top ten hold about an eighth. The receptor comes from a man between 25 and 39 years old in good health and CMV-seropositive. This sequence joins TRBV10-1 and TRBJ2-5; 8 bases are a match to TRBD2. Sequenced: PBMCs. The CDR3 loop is CASSDTAGVKETQYF. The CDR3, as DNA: TGCGCCAGCAGTGATACAGCGGGGGTCAAAGAGACCCAGTACTTC.